The 3 T cell receptor beta chains below come from one sample, sequenced in a study of CD4 and CD8 cells across lung adenocarcinoma regions. Using its own MiXCR run on the PCR reads, TCRdb lists one record per CDR3 protein. The repertoire consists of around 20,000 distinct CDR3 sequences, with roughly 50% occurring once and the leading ten covering approximately 26%. Sample: CD8+ T cells from the center of a lung tumor. The receptors were sampled from a female donor with lung adenocarcinoma. The CD4 and CD8 labels of this study may be unreliable.

As for this clonotype: A junction end diverges from the germline sequence, so it may reflect a read error. V is TRBV6-1 and J is TRBJ2-1, with D uncertain. The CDR3 runs 11 residues. Germline V gene sequence: CDR1 MNHNS, CDR2 SASEGT. The CDR3 DNA sequence: TGTGCCAGCAGTGGTTCCGATGCGCAGTTCTTT. It codes for CASSGSDAQFF.

This sequence joins TRBV27 and TRBJ2-1; D is undetermined. This CDR3 contains 14 residues. Per germline, CDR1 MNHEY and CDR2 SMNVEV (reference sequence). Trimming removed 0 bases at V and 4 bases at J, with 7 bases between. The chain's CDR3 is CASSLSGRYNEQFF. Here the CDR3 DNA reads TGTGCCAGCAGTTTATCAGGACGGTACAATGAGCAGTTCTTC.

A few counts support this clonotype. This chain links TRBV5-1 with TRBJ1-4; D not certain. V lost 1 base and J 0 bases, leaving 4 bases between the germline ends. There are 14 residues in the CDR3. Germline CDR1 is SGHRS and CDR2 is YFSETQ. The CDR3 DNA reads TGCGCCAGCAGCTTGACCACAACTAATGAAAAACTGTTTTTT. Its protein product is CASSLTTTNEKLFF.